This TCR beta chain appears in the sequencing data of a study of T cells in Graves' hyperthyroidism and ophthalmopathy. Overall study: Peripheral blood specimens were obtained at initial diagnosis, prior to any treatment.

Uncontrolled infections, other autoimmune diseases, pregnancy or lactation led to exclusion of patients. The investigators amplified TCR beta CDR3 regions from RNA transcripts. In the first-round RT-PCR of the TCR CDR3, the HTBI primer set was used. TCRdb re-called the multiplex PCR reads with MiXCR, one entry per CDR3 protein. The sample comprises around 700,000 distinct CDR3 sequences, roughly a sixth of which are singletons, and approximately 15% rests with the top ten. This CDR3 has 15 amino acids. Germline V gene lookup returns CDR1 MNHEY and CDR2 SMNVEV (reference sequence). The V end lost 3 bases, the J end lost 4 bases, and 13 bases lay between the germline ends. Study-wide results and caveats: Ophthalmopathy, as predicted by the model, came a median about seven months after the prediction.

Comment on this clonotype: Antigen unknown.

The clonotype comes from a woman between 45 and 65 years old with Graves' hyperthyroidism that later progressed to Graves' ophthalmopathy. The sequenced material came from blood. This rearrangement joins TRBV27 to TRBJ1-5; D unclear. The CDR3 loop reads CASSLGPGWNQPQHF. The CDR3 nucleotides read TGTGCCAGCAGTTTGGGCCCGGGCTGGAATCAGCCCCAGCATTTT.